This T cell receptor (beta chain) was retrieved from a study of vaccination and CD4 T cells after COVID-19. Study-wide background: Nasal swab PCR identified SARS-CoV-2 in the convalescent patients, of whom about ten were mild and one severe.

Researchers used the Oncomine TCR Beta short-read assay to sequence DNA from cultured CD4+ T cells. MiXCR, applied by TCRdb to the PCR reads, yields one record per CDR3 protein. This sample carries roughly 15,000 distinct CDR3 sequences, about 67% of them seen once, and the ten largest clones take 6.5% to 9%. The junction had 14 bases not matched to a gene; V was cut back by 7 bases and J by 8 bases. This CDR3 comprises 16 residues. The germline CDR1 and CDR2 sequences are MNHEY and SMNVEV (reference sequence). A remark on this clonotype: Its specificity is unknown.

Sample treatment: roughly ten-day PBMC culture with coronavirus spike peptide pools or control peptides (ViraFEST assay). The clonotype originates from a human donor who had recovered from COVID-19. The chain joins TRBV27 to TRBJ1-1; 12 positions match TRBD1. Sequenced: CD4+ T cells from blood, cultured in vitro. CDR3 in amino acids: CASTPFRGQGAAEAFF. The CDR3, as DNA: TGTGCCAGCACTCCGTTTCGGGGACAGGGGGCAGCGGAAGCTTTCTTT.